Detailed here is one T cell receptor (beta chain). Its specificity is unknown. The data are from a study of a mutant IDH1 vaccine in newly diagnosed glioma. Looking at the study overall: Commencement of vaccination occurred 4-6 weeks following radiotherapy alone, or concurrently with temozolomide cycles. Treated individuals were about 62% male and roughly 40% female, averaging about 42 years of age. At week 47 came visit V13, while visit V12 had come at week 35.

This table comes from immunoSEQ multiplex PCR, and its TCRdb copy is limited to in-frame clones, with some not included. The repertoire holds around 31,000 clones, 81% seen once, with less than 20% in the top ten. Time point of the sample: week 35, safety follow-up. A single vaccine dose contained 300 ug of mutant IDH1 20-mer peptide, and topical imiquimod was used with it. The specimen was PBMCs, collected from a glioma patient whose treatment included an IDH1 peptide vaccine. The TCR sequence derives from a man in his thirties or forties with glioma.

Written as DNA, the CDR3 is TGTGCCAGCAGCTTACAAGGGATAACGGGCACTGAAGCTTTCTTT. Its protein is CASSLQGITGTEAFF. This chain joins TRBV11-2 and TRBJ1-1; D is undetermined. The CDR3 is 15 residues long. Trimming removed 2 bases at V and 4 bases at J, with 14 bases between. Germline CDR1 reads SGHAT; CDR2 reads FQNNGV.